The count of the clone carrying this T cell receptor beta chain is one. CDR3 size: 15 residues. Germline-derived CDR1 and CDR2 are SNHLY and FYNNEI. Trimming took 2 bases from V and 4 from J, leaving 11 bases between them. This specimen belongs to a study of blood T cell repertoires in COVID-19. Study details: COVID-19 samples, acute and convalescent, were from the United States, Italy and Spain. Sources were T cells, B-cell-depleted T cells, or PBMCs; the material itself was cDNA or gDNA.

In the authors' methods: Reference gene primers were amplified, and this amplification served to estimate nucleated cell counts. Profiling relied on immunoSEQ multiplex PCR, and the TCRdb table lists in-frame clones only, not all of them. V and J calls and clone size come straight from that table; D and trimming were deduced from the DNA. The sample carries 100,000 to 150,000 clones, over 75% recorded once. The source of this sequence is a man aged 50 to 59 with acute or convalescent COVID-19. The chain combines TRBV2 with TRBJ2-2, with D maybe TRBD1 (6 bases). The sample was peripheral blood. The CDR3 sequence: CASSELGAGTGELFF. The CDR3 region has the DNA TGTGCCAGCAGTGAACTGGGGGCTGGCACCGGGGAGCTGTTTTTT.